The 8 T cell receptor beta chains reported below all come from one sample, sequenced in a study of identical twins. TCRdb analysed the 5' RACE reads with MiXCR anew, one entry per CDR3 protein. This repertoire shows 640,000 or so distinct CDR3 sequences, around 6% found once; its top ten account for around 1.9%. Sequenced input: naive T cells sorted from blood. These receptors were taken from a man between 18 and 29 years old in good health.

This clonotype showed up many times. The rearrangement links TRBV5-1 to TRBJ1-1; D gene ambiguous. With 2 bases removed from V and 0 bases from J, the gap between germline ends came to 11 bases. Germline V gene data show CDR1 as SGHRS and CDR2 as YFSETQ. The CDR3 runs 15 residues. CDR3 DNA: TGCGCCAGCAGCTTAAATTCGGGAATGAACACTGAAGCTTTCTTT. It codes for CASSLNSGMNTEAFF.

This clonotype has ten or more counts. This chain joins TRBV7-2 and TRBJ1-5, with D possibly being TRBD1 (6 bases). The V end was cut by 2 bases, the J end by 0 bases, with 8 bases between. This CDR3 region has 15 residues. Germline lookup yields CDR1 SGHTA and CDR2 FQGNSA. The CDR3 bases are TGTGCCAGCAGCTTAAAGGGGGATAGCAATCAGCCCCAGCATTTT. It yields the protein CASSLKGDSNQPQHF. The entire variable domain, with the rest obtained from reference TRBV7-2 and TRBJ1-5, is as follows: GAGVSQSPSNKVTEKGKDVELRCDPISGHTALYWYRQSLGQGLEFLIYFQGNSAPDKSGLPSDRFSAERTGGSVSTLTIQRTQQEDSAVYLCASSLKGDSNQPQHFGDGTRLSIL.

This clonotype was seen ten or more times. The chain couples TRBV6-2 or TRBV6-3 to TRBJ1-5; D possibly corresponds to TRBD1 (6 bases). CDR1 MNHEY and CDR2 SVGEGT come from the germline V gene. This CDR3 contains 13 residues. The V end was cut by 10 bases, the J end by 6 bases, with 16 bases between. The CDR3 reads CATVQGGSQPQHF. DNA for the CDR3: TGTGCCACCGTACAGGGTGGAAGTCAGCCCCAGCATTTT.

The chain uses TRBV27 and TRBJ2-7; 8 bases agree with TRBD2. Germline values: CDR1 MNHEY, CDR2 SMNVEV (reference sequence). Trimming removed 6 bases from V and 3 bases from J; junction bases left unmatched: 7. This CDR3 contains 14 residues. The DNA of the CDR3 is TGTGCCAGCAGCCCCGGGACTAGAGGCTACGAGCAGTACTTC. Its translation: CASSPGTRGYEQYF.

The sample holds a few counts of this clonotype. DNA of the CDR3: TGTGCCAGCAGAATAACCAGGGACAGGGTCTACGAGCAGTACTTC. This codes for CASRITRDRVYEQYF. The V and J genes are TRBV2 and TRBJ2-7; TRBD1 aligns across 9 bases. The CDR3 covers 15 residues. CDR1 and CDR2 (germline): SNHLY, FYNNEI. Germline trimming cut 6 bases from V and 3 bases from J; bases unmatched to any gene: 9.

In its sample, this clonotype was seen many times. The chain uses TRBV12-3 or TRBV12-4 and TRBJ1-5; the match to TRBD1 covers 9 bases. The CDR3 totals 12 residues. V was clipped by 2 bases and J by 13 bases; unmatched bases: 3. This chain's CDR3 is CASSLQGTGQHF. The CDR3 bases are TGTGCCAGCAGTTTACAAGGGACAGGGCAGCATTTT.

This clonotype was counted ten times or more. The J gene is TRBJ2-3, the V gene TRBV6-4, with TRBD1 matching 9 bases. The trim removed 2 bases at V and 9 bases at J, leaving 3 bases unmatched. CDR3 size: 13 residues. Germline-derived CDR1 and CDR2 are MRHNA and SNTAGT. In nucleotides, the CDR3 is TGTGCCAGCAGTGACACCGACAGGGGGACGCAGTATTTT. It encodes CASSDTDRGTQYF.

The sample holds many counts of this clonotype. The chain links TRBV6-1 to TRBJ1-1; possible D gene TRBD1, 5 bases. Germline CDR1 MNHNS, CDR2 SASEGT. The CDR3 is 14 amino acids. The V end was cut by 5 bases, the J end by 1 base, with 11 bases between. Here the CDR3 reads CASSRQWRNTEAFF. The CDR3 DNA is TGTGCCAGCAGTCGACAGTGGAGGAACACTGAAGCTTTCTTT.